This TCR beta chain was profiled in a study of graft-versus-host responses after intestinal transplantation. Overall study results and limits: Recipient marrow contained GvH clones, some of which appeared first in ileum or blood.

Produced via immunoSEQ multiplex PCR; TCRdb's table is partial and in-frame only. The sample yields some 87,000 clones, approximately 92% seen once. The CDR3 contains 13 residues. With 6 bases removed from V and 7 bases from J, the gap between germline ends came to 15 bases. Germline CDR1 is MDHEN and CDR2 is SYDVKM. This clone was seen only once. The antigen is unknown. The receptor was isolated from a human donor who was the organ donor for an intestinal transplant. The gene calls are TRBV28 and TRBJ1-1, with unresolved D. This specimen consisted of unstimulated CD8+ T cells sorted from spleen or lymph node cells, obtained before transplant. CDR3 loop: CASRTWTGNEAFF. For the CDR3, the DNA is TGTGCCAGCAGGACTTGGACGGGAAATGAAGCTTTCTTT.